This T cell receptor (beta chain) was identified during a study of vaccination and CD4 T cells after COVID-19. Noted treatment: roughly 11-day PBMC culture with coronavirus spike peptide pools or control peptides (ViraFEST assay). This clonotype came up a few times. The antigen is unknown. The CDR3 runs 14 residues. V was clipped by 7 bases and J by 4 bases, with 15 bases between them. Germline-derived CDR1 and CDR2 are MNHEY and SMNVEV (reference sequence). The Oncomine TCR Beta short-read assay was applied to DNA of cultured CD4+ T cells. TCRdb reprocessed the PCR reads with MiXCR, giving one entry per CDR3 protein. The table shows 20,000 to 25,000 distinct CDR3 sequences, with around 42% occurring only once.

The TCR sequence derives from a human donor who had recovered from COVID-19. V is TRBV27 and J is TRBJ2-3; no definite D call. The sequenced sample consisted of CD4+ T cells from blood, cultured in vitro. The CDR3 region is CASKSPGWSDTQYF. DNA of the CDR3: TGTGCCAGCAAATCTCCCGGATGGTCAGATACGCAGTATTTT.